Below, one T cell receptor beta chain is given with its context. Its cognate antigen is unknown. The data stem from a study of identical twins. Study-wide results and caveats: Models predicted less out-of-frame TCR alpha sharing in monozygotic twins than was found. Beta out-of-frame twin sharing showed a weaker excess. Analyses based on zero insertions could be partly confounded by invariant MAIT and iNKT cells.

TCRdb called the 5' RACE reads again in MiXCR, with one record for every CDR3 protein. Here the sample spans 570,000 or so distinct CDR3 sequences, 9.6% being singletons. The CDR3 sequence is 21 residues long. V was pared by 6 bases and J by 0 bases, with 20 bases of the junction left unmatched. Germline CDR1 is MNHEY and CDR2 is SVGEGT. These data also formed part of another study, on yellow fever vaccine responses in identical twins. That work states: Among the twins, the vaccine T cell response reportedly seemed partly convergent and partly personalized.

The sample was PBMCs. This chain uses TRBV6-2 or TRBV6-3 with TRBJ2-1; the match to TRBD2 covers 10 bases. This receptor was obtained from a woman younger than 35 in good health. Here the CDR3 DNA reads TGTGCCAGCAGAACACTCGTAGCGGGAGGACATACCCATAGCTCCTACAATGAGCAGTTCTTC. Protein sequence: CASRTLVAGGHTHSSYNEQFF.